This record looks at one T cell receptor beta chain sequence and its context. Its antigen is not known. Trimming pared 6 bases from V and 0 bases from J, leaving 15 bases between. The CDR3 is 16 amino acids. The germline CDR1 and CDR2 sequences are LGHNT and FRNRAP. Only in-frame clones appear in the TCRdb table, and some are missing; sequencing was by immunoSEQ multiplex PCR. Altogether some 140,000 clones are present, 82% being singletons, with the ten largest covering less than 35%. This record belongs to a study of cytomegalovirus exposure and HLA in healthy donors. On the study more broadly: Later analysis reported that the approximately 120 validation repertoires shared the platform of the roughly 710 first-cohort repertoires. Whole-study findings and limits: Researchers counted approximately 160 TCR beta chains as cytomegalovirus-associated.

The donors were in the approximately 120-subject validation cohort; that cohort was separate from the roughly 680-subject first cohort. The sequenced material came from PBMCs. The chain uses TRBV12-5 and TRBJ1-3; TRBD1 is a possible D gene (6 bases). The sequence was collected from a young man in good health and CMV-seropositive. The CDR3, as DNA: TGTGCTAGTGGGTTGAGACAGGAGCCCTCTGGAAACACCATATATTTT. As protein: CASGLRQEPSGNTIYF.